Given below is one T cell receptor beta chain in context. What it binds is unknown. The data derive from a study of identifying expanded T cells in peripheral blood. No infections or other immune events were documented during collection. The method was immunoSEQ multiplex PCR; TCRdb's version includes in-frame clones alone and lacks a portion of them. The sample records 95,000 to 100,000 clones, approximately 90% being singletons. Study conclusions and caveats: Clone count variance between roughly 2-week samples rose with total template count. Technical replicates showed roughly 1.2 changed clones; about two weeks around 15; four weeks 19.

This CDR3 has 14 amino acids. Germline V gives CDR1 SGHNT, CDR2 YENEEA. Trimming left V 3 bases short and J 9 bases short, with 15 bases between. The sequenced sample consisted of blood. V gene TRBV11-3 combines with J gene TRBJ2-1, with D tentatively TRBD1 (5 bases). The clonotype was recovered from a person between 18 and 75 years old in good health. The CDR3 DNA follows: TGTGCCAGCAGCTTTCGGCAGGGTAAGGGTGAGCAGTTCTTC. This translates into CASSFRQGKGEQFF.